Below are 22 T cell receptor beta chains sequenced from a single sample in a study of T cells in Graves' hyperthyroidism and ophthalmopathy. The CDR3 regions of TCR beta were amplified from RNA transcripts. TCR CDR3 underwent first-round RT-PCR with the HTBI primer set. TCRdb called the multiplex PCR reads again in MiXCR, with one record for every CDR3 protein. This sample has 650,000 to 700,000 distinct CDR3 sequences, with roughly a sixth found just once. Input material: blood. The receptors derive from a man aged 45 to 65 with Graves' hyperthyroidism.

This clonotype occurred a few times. The chain carries TRBV19 and TRBJ1-3; tentatively, D is TRBD1 (6 bases). CDR1 is LNHDA and CDR2 is SQIVND in the germline V gene (reference sequence). Trimming shortened V by 7 bases and J by 2 bases, and 12 bases separated the two germline ends. The CDR3 has 14 amino acids. In DNA, the CDR3 is TGTGCCAGTATCCCGGACAGAGCTGGAAACACCATATATTTT. It encodes CASIPDRAGNTIYF.

The chain links TRBV28 to TRBJ1-2; 10 bases line up with TRBD1. Germline CDR1 MDHEN, CDR2 SYDVKM. This CDR3 is 14 amino acids long. After removal of 6 bases from V and 3 bases from J, the junction contained 4 bases not matched to a gene. Written as DNA, the CDR3 is TGTGCCAGCAGGGGACAGGGGTTGGACTATGGCTACACCTTC. Its translation: CASRGQGLDYGYTF.

The chain is built from TRBV20-1 and TRBJ2-3, with a tentative D call TRBD2 (5 bases). The CDR3 totals 14 residues. Per germline, CDR1 DFQATT and CDR2 SNEGSKA (reference sequence). The V gene lost 1 base and the J gene lost 6 bases, with 14 bases spanning the gap. CDR3 sequence reads: CSARGTGRRDTQYF. In DNA, the CDR3 is TGCAGTGCTAGAGGGACTGGAAGGCGGGATACGCAGTATTTT.

This chain uses TRBV5-1 with TRBJ2-3; no reliable D call. The germline gives CDR1 SGHRS, CDR2 YFSETQ. V was pared by 5 bases and J by 3 bases, with 7 bases between. There are 12 residues in the CDR3. CDR3 sequence reads: CASSGETDTQYF. For the CDR3, the DNA is TGCGCCAGCAGTGGAGAGACAGATACGCAGTATTTT.

DNA for the CDR3: TGTGCCAGCAGTTTATTTGTGGGGTACGCTGAAGCTTTCTTT. Translation gives CASSLFVGYAEAFF. The chain employs TRBV12-3 or TRBV12-4 and TRBJ1-1, with unresolved D. The CDR3 covers 14 residues. V was clipped by 2 bases and J by 6 bases, with 13 bases between them.

V and J are TRBV5-4 and TRBJ2-2; TRBD2 is a possible D gene (5 bases). This CDR3 is built from 14 residues. Trimming took off 5 bases at V and 6 bases at J, with 14 bases between the two ends. CDR1 and CDR2 (germline): SGHNT, YYREEE (reference sequence). As DNA, the CDR3 is TGTGCCAGCAGTTCGTGGGAGCGGCCCGGGGAGCTGTTTTTT. This gives the protein CASSSWERPGELFF.

This clonotype was seen at least ten times. The chain couples TRBV11-2 to TRBJ2-1; 7 bases are shared with TRBD2. The CDR3 contains 16 residues. Germline loops: CDR1 SGHAT, CDR2 FQNNGV. Trimming removed 0 bases from V and 1 base from J; junction bases left unmatched: 3. The CDR3, as DNA: TGTGCCAGCAGCTTAGATCGCGGGGGATCCTACAATGAGCAGTTCTTC. Protein: CASSLDRGGSYNEQFF.

This clonotype was found many times. The chain has TRBV2 and TRBJ2-1, with D perhaps matching TRBD1 or TRBD2 (5 bases each). The CDR3 runs to 16 residues. The V end was cut by 3 bases, the J end by 1 base, with 13 bases between. Germline CDR1 and CDR2: SNHLY and FYNNEI. CDR3 sequence (DNA): TGTGCCAGCAGTGAGAGGGGTGGAATGTCCTACAATGAGCAGTTCTTC. Translating it yields CASSERGGMSYNEQFF.

This clonotype was picked up many times. The chain links TRBV29-1 to TRBJ2-7, with a weak D call TRBD1 (5 bases). V was clipped by 2 bases and J by 3 bases, with 8 bases between them. The germline V gene has CDR1 SQVTM and CDR2 ANQGSEA. This CDR3 has 12 residues. The CDR3 loop is CSVEYQGYEQYF. The CDR3 nucleotides are TGCAGCGTTGAATACCAGGGCTACGAGCAGTACTTC.

This clonotype has at least ten counts. This chain connects TRBV7-9 to TRBJ2-1, with 12 bases matching TRBD2. Germline V CDR1 and CDR2: SEHNR, FQNEAQ (reference sequence). V trimming: 4 bases; J trimming: 5 bases; junction bases outside the gene matches: 6. CDR3 length: 16 residues. CDR3 sequence reads: CASSSTSGSLNNEQFF. The CDR3 bases are TGTGCCAGCAGCTCGACTAGCGGGAGTCTCAACAATGAGCAGTTCTTC.

In its sample, this clonotype was seen many times. The chain is built from TRBV7-2 and TRBJ2-7; 10 bases map to TRBD2. V gave up 5 bases and J gave up 5 bases; unmatched junction bases: 6. CDR3 length equals 14 residues. The V gene's germline CDR1 is SGHTA and CDR2 FQGNSA. The CDR3 here is CASSLLAGVDEQYF. The CDR3 DNA sequence: TGTGCCAGCAGCCTGCTAGCGGGAGTAGACGAGCAGTACTTC.

This clonotype was seen at least ten times. The junction differs from germline at one of its ends, possibly a read error. The rearrangement uses TRBV19 and TRBJ1-4, with TRBD1 identical over 7 bases. The CDR3 consists of 13 residues. The germline V gene encodes CDR1 LNHDA and CDR2 SQIVND (reference sequence). The CDR3 nucleotides are TGCGCCAGCAGCACCGGGACAGTTGAAAAACTGTTTTTT. As protein: CASSTGTVEKLFF.

This clonotype was detected ten times or more. This chain links TRBV27 with TRBJ2-1, with 8 nucleotides matching TRBD2. The length of the CDR3 is 17 residues. The germline gives CDR1 MNHEY, CDR2 SMNVEV (reference sequence). The V gene end was trimmed by 0 bases and the J gene end by 2 bases; junction bases not matched to a gene: 6. CDR3 DNA: TGTGCCAGCAGTTTATCAACTGGGGGACTAGCCTACAATGAGCAGTTCTTC. Its protein product is CASSLSTGGLAYNEQFF.

V and J are TRBV29-1 and TRBJ2-7; D possibly corresponds to TRBD2 (6 bases). The V gene lost 5 bases and the J gene lost 4 bases, with 9 bases spanning the gap. CDR3 length equals 11 residues. Germline-derived CDR1 and CDR2 are SQVTM and ANQGSEA. Here the CDR3 reads CSVSGGYEQYF. As DNA, the CDR3 is TGCAGCGTTTCCGGGGGATACGAGCAGTACTTC.

This clonotype came up many times. V usage is TRBV7-3 and J usage is TRBJ2-1; 8 bases agree with TRBD2. Trimming cost V 5 bases and J 0 bases; bases outside gene matches: 9. CDR3 length: 17 amino acids. Germline CDR1 SGHTA, CDR2 FQGTGA. The CDR3 region is CASSLSGSGNSYNEQFF. CDR3 DNA: TGTGCCAGCAGCCTTTCAGGTAGCGGGAACTCCTACAATGAGCAGTTCTTC.

The chain combines TRBV5-4 with TRBJ2-7, with TRBD2 identical over 14 bases. This CDR3 has 16 amino acids. Germline CDR1 and CDR2: SGHNT and YYREEE (reference sequence). Trimming removed 0 bases from V and 7 bases from J; junction bases left unmatched: 6. In DNA, the CDR3 is TGTGCCAGCAGCTTGGAGGGGACTAGCGGGAGTCAAGAGCAGTACTTC. This sequence encodes CASSLEGTSGSQEQYF.

This clonotype was seen more than once but under ten times. The gene calls are TRBV25-1 and TRBJ2-1; the match to TRBD2 covers 11 bases. The junction had 5 bases not matched to a gene; V was cut back by 3 bases and J by 7 bases. The CDR3 totals 15 residues. The V gene's germline CDR1 is MGHDK and CDR2 SYGVNS. Here the CDR3 DNA reads TGTGCCAGCAGTGATGCACTAGCGGGAGATAATGAGCAGTTCTTC. Translated, it gives CASSDALAGDNEQFF.

This clonotype was detected many times. The chain recombines TRBV19 with TRBJ2-1; 7 bases align to TRBD2. The CDR3 is 15 residues long. CDR1 is LNHDA and CDR2 is SQIVND in the germline V gene (reference sequence). J gave up 0 bases and V 5 bases, and 4 bases lay outside the gene matches. In DNA, the CDR3 is TGTGCCAGTAGTGTTCTAGCGGTCTCCTACAATGAGCAGTTCTTC. Translation: CASSVLAVSYNEQFF.

This clonotype occurred many times. This sequence joins TRBV5-1 and TRBJ1-2; no firm D call. The ends were cut back, 2 bases at V and 6 bases at J, with 11 bases in the middle. CDR1 is SGHRS, CDR2 YFSETQ, per germline. This CDR3 spans 13 amino acids. The CDR3 loop reads CASSFEARHGYTF. As DNA, the CDR3 is TGCGCCAGCAGCTTTGAGGCACGGCATGGCTACACCTTC.

The sample holds many counts of this clonotype. The genes are TRBV29-1 and TRBJ2-7; D is possibly TRBD2 (5 bases). The ends were cut back, 3 bases at V and 2 bases at J, with 17 bases in the middle. Germline V CDR1 and CDR2: SQVTM, ANQGSEA. This CDR3 is 15 amino acids long. CDR3 loop: CSVDRRGQPTYEQYF. For the CDR3, the DNA is TGCAGCGTTGACCGGAGAGGGCAGCCGACCTACGAGCAGTACTTC.

The chain links TRBV20-1 to TRBJ1-6, with a weak D call TRBD1 (6 bases). There are 13 residues in the CDR3. V was clipped by 3 bases and J by 7 bases, with 10 bases between them. Germline V CDR1 and CDR2: DFQATT, SNEGSKA (reference sequence). This CDR3 reads CSARDSLNSPLHF. For the CDR3, the DNA is TGCAGTGCTAGGGACAGTCTAAATTCACCCCTCCACTTT.

The chain uses TRBV7-3 and TRBJ1-6; 7 bases agree with TRBD1. Germline CDR1 SGHTA, CDR2 FQGTGA. The CDR3 length is 18 residues. The V segment lost 5 bases and the J segment 4 bases; nucleotides outside the gene matches: 14. DNA of the CDR3: TGTGCCAGCAGCGAAAGTCCCGGGACAGCGACGTATAATTCACCCCTCCACTTT. Translated: CASSESPGTATYNSPLHF.